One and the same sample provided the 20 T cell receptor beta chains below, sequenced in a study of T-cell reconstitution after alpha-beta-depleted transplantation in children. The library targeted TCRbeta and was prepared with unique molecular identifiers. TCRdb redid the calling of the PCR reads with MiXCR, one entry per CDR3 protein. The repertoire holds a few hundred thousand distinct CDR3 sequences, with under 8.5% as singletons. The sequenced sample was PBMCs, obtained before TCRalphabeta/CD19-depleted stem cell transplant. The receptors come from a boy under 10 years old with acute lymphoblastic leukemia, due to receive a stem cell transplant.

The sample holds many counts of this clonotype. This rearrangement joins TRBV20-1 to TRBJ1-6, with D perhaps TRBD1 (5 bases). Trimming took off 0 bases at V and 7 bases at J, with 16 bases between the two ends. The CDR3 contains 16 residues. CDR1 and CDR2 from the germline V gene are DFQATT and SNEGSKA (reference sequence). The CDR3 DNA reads TGCAGTGCTAGAGAGAAGGGAGGGGATCTCAATTCACCCCTCCACTTT. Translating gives CSAREKGGDLNSPLHF.

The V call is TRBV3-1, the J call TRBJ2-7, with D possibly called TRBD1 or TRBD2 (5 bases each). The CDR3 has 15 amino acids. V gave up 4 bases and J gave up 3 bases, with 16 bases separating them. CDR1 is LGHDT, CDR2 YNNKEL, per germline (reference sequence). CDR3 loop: CASSRGPLKGYEQYF. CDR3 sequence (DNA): TGTGCCAGCAGCCGGGGACCCCTAAAGGGCTACGAGCAGTACTTC.

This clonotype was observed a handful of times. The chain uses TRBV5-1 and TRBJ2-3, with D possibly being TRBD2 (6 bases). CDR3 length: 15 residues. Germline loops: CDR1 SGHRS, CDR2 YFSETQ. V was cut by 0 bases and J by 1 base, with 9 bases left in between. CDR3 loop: CASSLEGGGTDTQYF. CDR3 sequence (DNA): TGCGCCAGCAGCTTGGAGGGCGGGGGCACAGATACGCAGTATTTT.

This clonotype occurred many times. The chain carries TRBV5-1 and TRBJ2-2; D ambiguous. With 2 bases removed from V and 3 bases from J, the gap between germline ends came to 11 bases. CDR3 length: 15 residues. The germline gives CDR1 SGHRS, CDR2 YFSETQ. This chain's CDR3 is CASSFRAQYTGELFF. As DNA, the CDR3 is TGCGCCAGCAGCTTTCGTGCCCAGTACACCGGGGAGCTGTTTTTT.

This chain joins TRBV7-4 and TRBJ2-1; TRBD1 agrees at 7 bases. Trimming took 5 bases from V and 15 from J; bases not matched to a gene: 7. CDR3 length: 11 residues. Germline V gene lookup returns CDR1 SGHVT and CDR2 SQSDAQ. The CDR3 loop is CASSDDRDGFF. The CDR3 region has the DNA TGTGCCAGCAGCGACGACAGGGACGGGTTCTTC.

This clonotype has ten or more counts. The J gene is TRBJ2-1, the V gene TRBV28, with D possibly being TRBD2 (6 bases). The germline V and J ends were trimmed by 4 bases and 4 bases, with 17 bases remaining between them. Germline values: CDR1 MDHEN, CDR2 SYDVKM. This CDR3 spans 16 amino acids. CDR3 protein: CASSSGKGGEYNEQFF. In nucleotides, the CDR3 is TGTGCCAGCAGTTCCGGGAAAGGCGGGGAGTACAATGAGCAGTTCTTC.

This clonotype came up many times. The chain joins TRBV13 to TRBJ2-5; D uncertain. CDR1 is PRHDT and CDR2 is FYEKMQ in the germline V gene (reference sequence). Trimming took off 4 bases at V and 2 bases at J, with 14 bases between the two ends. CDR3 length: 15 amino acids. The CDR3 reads CASSWSEHVQETQYF. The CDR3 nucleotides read TGTGCCAGCAGCTGGTCAGAACATGTGCAAGAGACCCAGTACTTC.

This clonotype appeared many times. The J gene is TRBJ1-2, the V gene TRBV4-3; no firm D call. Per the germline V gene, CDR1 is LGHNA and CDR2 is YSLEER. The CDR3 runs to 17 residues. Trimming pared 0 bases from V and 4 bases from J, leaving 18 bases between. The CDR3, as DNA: TGCGCCAGCAGCCAAGATGGGCCAGTTAGTTACTTCTATGGCTACACCTTC. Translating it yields CASSQDGPVSYFYGYTF.

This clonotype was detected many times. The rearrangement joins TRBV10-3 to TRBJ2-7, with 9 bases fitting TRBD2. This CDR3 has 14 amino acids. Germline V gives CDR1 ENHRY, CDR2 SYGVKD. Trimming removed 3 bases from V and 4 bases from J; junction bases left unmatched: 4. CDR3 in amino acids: CAISEASGAYEQYF. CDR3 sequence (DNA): TGTGCCATCAGTGAAGCTAGCGGGGCTTACGAGCAGTACTTC.

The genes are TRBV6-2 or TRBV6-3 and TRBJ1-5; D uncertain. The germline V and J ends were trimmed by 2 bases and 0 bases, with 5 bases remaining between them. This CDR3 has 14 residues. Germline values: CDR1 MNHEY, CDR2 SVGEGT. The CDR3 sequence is CASSYGRSNQPQHF. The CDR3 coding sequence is TGTGCCAGCAGTTACGGCCGTAGCAATCAGCCCCAGCATTTT.

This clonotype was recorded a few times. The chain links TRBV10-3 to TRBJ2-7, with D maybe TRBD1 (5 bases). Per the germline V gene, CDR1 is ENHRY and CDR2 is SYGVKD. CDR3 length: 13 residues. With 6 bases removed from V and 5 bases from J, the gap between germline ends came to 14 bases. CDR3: CAIRKTDLNEQYF. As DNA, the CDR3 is TGTGCCATCAGAAAGACAGACCTCAACGAGCAGTACTTC.

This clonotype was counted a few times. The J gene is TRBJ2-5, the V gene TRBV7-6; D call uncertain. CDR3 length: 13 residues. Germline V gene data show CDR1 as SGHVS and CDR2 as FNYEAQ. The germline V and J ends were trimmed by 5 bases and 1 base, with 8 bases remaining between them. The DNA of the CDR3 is TGTGCCAGCAGCCGTGGGTTCCAAGAGACCCAGTACTTC. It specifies CASSRGFQETQYF.

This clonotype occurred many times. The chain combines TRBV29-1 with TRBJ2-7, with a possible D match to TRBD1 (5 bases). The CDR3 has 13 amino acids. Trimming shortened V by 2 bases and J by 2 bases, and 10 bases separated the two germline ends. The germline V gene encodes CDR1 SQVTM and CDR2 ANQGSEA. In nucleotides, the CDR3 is TGCAGCGTTGAAACGACAGATACCTACGAGCAGTACTTC. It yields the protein CSVETTDTYEQYF.

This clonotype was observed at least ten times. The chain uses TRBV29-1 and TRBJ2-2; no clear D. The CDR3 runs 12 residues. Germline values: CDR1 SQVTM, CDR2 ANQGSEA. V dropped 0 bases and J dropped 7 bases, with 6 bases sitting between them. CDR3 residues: CSVEDHSGELFF. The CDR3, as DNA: TGCAGCGTTGAAGATCACAGCGGGGAGCTGTTTTTT.

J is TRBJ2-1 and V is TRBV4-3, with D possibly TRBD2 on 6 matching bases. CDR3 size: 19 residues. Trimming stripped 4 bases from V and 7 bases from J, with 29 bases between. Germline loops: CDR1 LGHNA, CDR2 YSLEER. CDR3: CASSPERTNAPHVINEQFF. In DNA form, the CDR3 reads TGCGCCAGCAGCCCCGAAAGGACTAACGCCCCCCACGTTATAAATGAGCAGTTCTTC.

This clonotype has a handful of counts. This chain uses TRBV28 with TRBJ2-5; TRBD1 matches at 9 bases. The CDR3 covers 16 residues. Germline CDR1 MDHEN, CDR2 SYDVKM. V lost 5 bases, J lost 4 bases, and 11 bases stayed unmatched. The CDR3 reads CASSRPGTGRGETQYF. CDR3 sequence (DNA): TGTGCCAGCAGTCGACCCGGGACAGGGAGGGGAGAGACCCAGTACTTC.

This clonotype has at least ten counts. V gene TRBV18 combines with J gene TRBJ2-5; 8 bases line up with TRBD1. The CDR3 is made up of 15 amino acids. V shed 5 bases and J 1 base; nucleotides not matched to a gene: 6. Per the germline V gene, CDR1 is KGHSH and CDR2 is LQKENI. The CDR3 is CASSVGQGTQETQYF. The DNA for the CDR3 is TGTGCCAGCTCAGTTGGACAGGGAACCCAAGAGACCCAGTACTTC.

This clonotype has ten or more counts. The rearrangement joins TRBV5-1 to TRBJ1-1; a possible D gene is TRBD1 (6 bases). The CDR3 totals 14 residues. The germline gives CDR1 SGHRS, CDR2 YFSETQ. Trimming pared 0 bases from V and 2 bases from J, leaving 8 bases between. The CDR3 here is CASSLGTANTEAFF. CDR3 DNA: TGCGCCAGCAGCTTGGGGACAGCAAACACTGAAGCTTTCTTT.

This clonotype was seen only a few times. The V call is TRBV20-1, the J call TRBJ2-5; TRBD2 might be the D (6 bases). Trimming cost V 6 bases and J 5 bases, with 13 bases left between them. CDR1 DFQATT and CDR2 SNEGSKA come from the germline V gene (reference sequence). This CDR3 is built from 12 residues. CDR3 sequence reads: CSAVSRGETQYF. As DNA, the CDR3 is TGCAGTGCCGTCTCGCGGGGCGAGACCCAGTACTTC.

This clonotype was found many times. DNA of the CDR3: TGCAGTGCTAGCCGAGAGGGGGCATCTACGGAGACCCAGTACTTC. Translation: CSASREGASTETQYF. The chain couples TRBV20-1 to TRBJ2-5; 7 bases are shared with TRBD1. Per germline, CDR1 DFQATT and CDR2 SNEGSKA (reference sequence). Trimming at V came to 3 bases and at J to 5 bases, leaving 12 bases not matched to a gene. The CDR3 covers 15 residues.